This T cell receptor (beta chain) was found in a study of cytomegalovirus exposure and HLA in healthy donors. General study points: Cytomegalovirus status was reportedly diagnosed by the classifier with high sensitivity and specificity. While the bulk of TCR sequences proved rare, some public TCRs turned up in many donors. A few of the chains that were CMV-associated were confirmed in vitro to be specific for CMV antigens. Cytomegalovirus association was listed for about 170 TCR beta chains.

Comment on this clone: The target antigen is unknown.

The CDR3 covers 15 residues. CDR1 and CDR2 from the germline V gene are MDHEN and SYDVKM. V lost 2 bases, J lost 8 bases, and 18 bases lay in between. Sequencing was performed with immunoSEQ multiplex PCR; in TCRdb, only in-frame clones are kept and a portion is missing. The sample yields roughly 100,000 clones, roughly 86% seen once. This receptor was taken from a woman under 30 in good health and CMV-seropositive. The rearrangement links TRBV28 to TRBJ1-2, with D unresolved. Sample: PBMCs. CDR3 residues: CASSLMTPLLRGYTF. The DNA of the CDR3 is TGTGCCAGCAGTTTAATGACTCCTTTGTTGCGGGGCTACACCTTC.